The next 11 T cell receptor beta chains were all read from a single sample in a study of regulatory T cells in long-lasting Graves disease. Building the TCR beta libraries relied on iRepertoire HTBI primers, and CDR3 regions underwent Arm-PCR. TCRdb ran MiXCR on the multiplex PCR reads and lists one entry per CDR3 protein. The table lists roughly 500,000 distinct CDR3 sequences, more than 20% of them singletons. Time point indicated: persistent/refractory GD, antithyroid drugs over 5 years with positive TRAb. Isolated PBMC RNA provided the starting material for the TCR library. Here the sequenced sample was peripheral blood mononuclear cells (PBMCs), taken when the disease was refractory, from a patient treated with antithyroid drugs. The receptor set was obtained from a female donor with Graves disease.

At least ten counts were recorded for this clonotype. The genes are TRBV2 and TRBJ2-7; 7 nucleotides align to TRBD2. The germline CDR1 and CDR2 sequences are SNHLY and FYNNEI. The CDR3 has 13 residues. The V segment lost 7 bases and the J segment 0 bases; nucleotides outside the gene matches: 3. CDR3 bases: TGTGCCAGCACTGGGGACTACTCCTACGAGCAGTACTTC. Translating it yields CASTGDYSYEQYF.

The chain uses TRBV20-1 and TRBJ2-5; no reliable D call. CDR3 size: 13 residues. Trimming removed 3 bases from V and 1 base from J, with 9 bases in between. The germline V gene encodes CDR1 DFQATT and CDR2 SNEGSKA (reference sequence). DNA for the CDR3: TGCAGTGCTAGGCGGATAGCCCAAGAGACCCAGTACTTC. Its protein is CSARRIAQETQYF.

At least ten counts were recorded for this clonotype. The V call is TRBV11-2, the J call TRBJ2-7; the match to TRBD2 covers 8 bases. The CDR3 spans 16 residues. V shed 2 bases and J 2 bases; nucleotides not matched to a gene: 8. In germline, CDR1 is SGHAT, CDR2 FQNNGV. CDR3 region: CASSLWASGFAYEQYF. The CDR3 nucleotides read TGTGCCAGCAGCTTATGGGCTAGCGGGTTCGCCTACGAGCAGTACTTC. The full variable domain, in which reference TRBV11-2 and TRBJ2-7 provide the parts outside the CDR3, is EAGVAQSPRYKIIEKRQSVAFWCNPISGHATLYWYQQILGQGPKLLIQFQNNGVVDDSQLPKDRFSAERLKGVDSTLKIQPAKLEDSAVYLCASSLWASGFAYEQYFGPGTRLTVT.

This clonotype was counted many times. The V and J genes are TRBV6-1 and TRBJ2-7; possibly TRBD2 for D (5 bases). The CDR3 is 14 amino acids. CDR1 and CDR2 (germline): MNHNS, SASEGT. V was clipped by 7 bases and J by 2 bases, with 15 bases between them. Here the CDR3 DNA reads TGTGCCAGCACCCCCGGGGTAGGAGCCTACGAGCAGTACTTC. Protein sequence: CASTPGVGAYEQYF.

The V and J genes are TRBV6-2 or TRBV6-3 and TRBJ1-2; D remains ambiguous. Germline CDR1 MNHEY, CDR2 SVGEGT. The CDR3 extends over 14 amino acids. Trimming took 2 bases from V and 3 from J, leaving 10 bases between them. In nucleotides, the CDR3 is TGTGCCAGCAGTTACGGCGTGGGTGACTATGGCTACACCTTC. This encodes CASSYGVGDYGYTF.

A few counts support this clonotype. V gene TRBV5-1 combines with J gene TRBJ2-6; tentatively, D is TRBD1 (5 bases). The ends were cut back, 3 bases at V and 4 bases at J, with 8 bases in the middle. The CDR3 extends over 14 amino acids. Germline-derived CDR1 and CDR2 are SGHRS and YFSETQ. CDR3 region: CASSSGQGANVLTF. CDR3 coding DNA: TGCGCCAGCAGCTCAGGGCAAGGGGCCAACGTCCTGACTTTC.

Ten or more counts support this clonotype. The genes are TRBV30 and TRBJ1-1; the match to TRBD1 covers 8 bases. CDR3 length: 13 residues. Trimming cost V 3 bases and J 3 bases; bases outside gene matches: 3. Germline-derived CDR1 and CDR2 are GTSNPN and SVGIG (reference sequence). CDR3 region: CAWSAGGYTEAFF. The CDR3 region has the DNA TGTGCCTGGAGCGCAGGGGGCTACACTGAAGCTTTCTTT.

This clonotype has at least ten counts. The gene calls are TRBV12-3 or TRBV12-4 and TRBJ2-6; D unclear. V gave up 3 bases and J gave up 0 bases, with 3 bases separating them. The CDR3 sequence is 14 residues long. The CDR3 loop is CASSFTSGANVLTF. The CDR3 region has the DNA TGTGCCAGCAGTTTTACCTCTGGGGCCAACGTCCTGACTTTC.

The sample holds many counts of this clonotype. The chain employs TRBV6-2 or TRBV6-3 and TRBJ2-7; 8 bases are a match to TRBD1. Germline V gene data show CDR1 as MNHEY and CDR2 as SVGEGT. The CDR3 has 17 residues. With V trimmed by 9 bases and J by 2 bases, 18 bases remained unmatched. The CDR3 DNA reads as TGTGCCAGTAGTATCCCAGAGGGACAGGTCCGAACCTACGAGCAGTACTTC. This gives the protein CASSIPEGQVRTYEQYF.

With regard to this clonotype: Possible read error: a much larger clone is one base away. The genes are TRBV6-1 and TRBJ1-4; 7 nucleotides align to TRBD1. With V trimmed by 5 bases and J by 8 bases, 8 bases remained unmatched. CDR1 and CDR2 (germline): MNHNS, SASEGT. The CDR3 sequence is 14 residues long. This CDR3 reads CASSPTGVGEKLFF. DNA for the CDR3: TGTGCCAGCAGTCCTACAGGGGTGGGCGAAAAACTGTTTTTT.

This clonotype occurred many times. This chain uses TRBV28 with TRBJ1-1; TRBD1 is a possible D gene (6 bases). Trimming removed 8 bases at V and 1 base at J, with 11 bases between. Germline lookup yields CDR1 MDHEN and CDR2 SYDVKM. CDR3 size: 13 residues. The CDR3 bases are TGTGCCAGCCGCTTGACAGGGAACACTGAAGCTTTCTTT. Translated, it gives CASRLTGNTEAFF.